This entry lists 20 T cell receptor beta chains sequenced from one sample in a study of T cell responses to AZD1222 COVID-19 vaccine. TCRdb's table, derived via immunoSEQ multiplex PCR, lists solely in-frame clones and lacks some. The sample lists around 110,000 clones, roughly 90% seen once, with about 8.1% in the top ten. This specimen consisted of peripheral blood, obtained 28 days after the second AZD1222 dose. These receptors were taken from an adult who received the AZD1222 COVID-19 vaccine.

This chain links TRBV19 with TRBJ1-1; D unresolved. The germline V gene encodes CDR1 LNHDA and CDR2 SQIVND (reference sequence). Trimming stripped 3 bases from V and 1 base from J, with 6 bases between. This CDR3 is 13 amino acids long. The DNA of the CDR3 is TGTGCCAGTAGTATCTCCGGGAACACTGAAGCTTTCTTT. Translating it yields CASSISGNTEAFF.

The rearrangement joins TRBV7-2 to TRBJ1-2; D remains ambiguous. Trimming removed 5 bases at V and 9 bases at J, with 16 bases between. CDR3 size: 13 residues. Germline loops: CDR1 SGHTA, CDR2 FQGNSA. Written as DNA, the CDR3 is TGTGCCAGCAGCCCTGCGGGTCCTCTCAGCTACACCTTC. Encoded protein: CASSPAGPLSYTF. Using reference TRBV7-2 and TRBJ1-2 for the parts outside the CDR3, the full variable domain is GAGVSQSPSNKVTEKGKDVELRCDPISGHTALYWYRQSLGQGLEFLIYFQGNSAPDKSGLPSDRFSAERTGGSVSTLTIQRTQQEDSAVYLCASSPAGPLSYTFGSGTRLTVV.

This chain connects TRBV27 to TRBJ1-3; D uncertain. Trimming pared 2 bases from V and 0 bases from J, leaving 14 bases between. CDR1 is MNHEY and CDR2 is SMNVEV in the germline V gene (reference sequence). The CDR3 is 17 amino acids. The CDR3 loop reads CASSLSGNTVSGNTIYF. DNA for the CDR3: TGTGCCAGCAGTTTAAGTGGGAACACTGTCTCTGGAAACACCATATATTTT.

The J gene is TRBJ1-1, the V gene TRBV27; D not certain. CDR1 and CDR2 (germline): MNHEY, SMNVEV (reference sequence). The CDR3 loop spans 13 amino acids. Trimming took 3 bases from V and 1 from J, leaving 6 bases between them. DNA for the CDR3: TGTGCCAGCAGTTTGGTGGCGAACACTGAAGCTTTCTTT. It translates to CASSLVANTEAFF.

The chain couples TRBV18 to TRBJ2-6; D is tentatively TRBD1 or TRBD2 (5 bases each). The CDR3 loop spans 18 amino acids. The germline V gene has CDR1 KGHSH and CDR2 LQKENI. Trimming removed 0 bases at V and 0 bases at J, with 12 bases between. The CDR3 region has the DNA TGTGCCAGCTCACCACCGTTTGGGACCATCTCTGGGGCCAACGTCCTGACTTTC. It encodes CASSPPFGTISGANVLTF. The variable domain in full, with the rest retrieved from reference TRBV18 and TRBJ2-6, is NAGVMQNPRHLVRRRGQEARLRCSPMKGHSHVYWYRQLPEEGLKFMVYLQKENIIDESGMPKERFSAEFPKEGPSILRIQQVVRGDSAAYFCASSPPFGTISGANVLTFGAGSRLTVL.

The rearrangement joins TRBV10-2 to TRBJ1-6, with D unclear. CDR3 length: 15 amino acids. Germline-derived CDR1 and CDR2 are WSHSY and SAAADI. The germline V and J ends were trimmed by 3 bases and 3 bases, with 9 bases remaining between them. The CDR3 DNA reads as TGCGCCAGCAGTGATCTAGAGATCTATAATTCACCCCTCCACTTT. Translation: CASSDLEIYNSPLHF.

This chain links TRBV7-9 with TRBJ2-1; D gene unclear. The CDR3 sequence is 11 residues long. With 3 bases removed from V and 7 bases from J, the gap between germline ends came to 4 bases. Germline V gene sequence: CDR1 SEHNR, CDR2 FQNEAQ (reference sequence). In nucleotides, the CDR3 is TGTGCCAGCAGCTTCGAGAATGAGCAGTTCTTC. Its translation: CASSFENEQFF.

This clone was counted between two and nine times. The V gene is TRBV7-9, the J gene TRBJ2-5; D may be TRBD1 or TRBD2 (5 bases each). This CDR3 region has 12 residues. Germline values: CDR1 SEHNR, CDR2 FQNEAQ (reference sequence). V lost 1 base and J 8 bases, leaving 8 bases between the germline ends. CDR3 bases: TGTGCCAGCAGCTTAGTCGGGACCACCCAGTACTTC. It yields the protein CASSLVGTTQYF.

Only one count was recorded for this clone. The chain joins TRBV12-3 or TRBV12-4 to TRBJ2-7, with D possibly matching TRBD1 (6 bases). The V end was cut by 7 bases, the J end by 3 bases, with 13 bases between. CDR3 length: 13 amino acids. CDR3 DNA sequence: TGTGCCAGCACCCTGGGACAAATCTACGAGCAGTACTTC. It translates to CASTLGQIYEQYF.

V and J are TRBV28 and TRBJ2-1, with D tentatively TRBD1 or TRBD2 (5 bases each). Trimming cost V 6 bases and J 5 bases, with 23 bases left between them. The germline V gene has CDR1 MDHEN and CDR2 SYDVKM. This CDR3 spans 17 amino acids. As DNA, the CDR3 is TGTGCCAGCAGCCTGATCGGGACGAACCAATTACACAATGAGCAGTTCTTC. This sequence encodes CASSLIGTNQLHNEQFF.

The chain recombines TRBV11-2 with TRBJ2-2; D ambiguous. Germline V gene lookup returns CDR1 SGHAT and CDR2 FQNNGV. The CDR3 loop spans 15 amino acids. The V gene lost 0 bases and the J gene lost 5 bases, with 10 bases spanning the gap. The chain's CDR3 is CASSLEATVTGELFF. Written as DNA, the CDR3 is TGTGCCAGCAGCTTAGAGGCGACGGTAACCGGGGAGCTGTTTTTT.

The chain has TRBV15 and TRBJ1-5; D is uncertain. There are 13 residues in the CDR3. The V end lost 0 bases, the J end lost 6 bases, and 6 bases lay between the germline ends. The germline gives CDR1 LNHNV, CDR2 YYDKDF (reference sequence). The CDR3 DNA is TGTGCCACCAGCAGAGATTTGGGTCAGCCCCAGCATTTT. Translating it yields CATSRDLGQPQHF.

The chain has TRBV28 and TRBJ1-1; 7 bases line up with TRBD1. The CDR3 consists of 15 residues. Trimming cost V 2 bases and J 5 bases; bases outside gene matches: 8. Germline V CDR1 and CDR2: MDHEN, SYDVKM. In DNA form, the CDR3 reads TGTGCCAGCAGTTTAATGAAGAGGGGGCGGACTGAAGCTTTCTTT. Protein product: CASSLMKRGRTEAFF. Supplemented by reference TRBV28 and TRBJ1-1, the full variable domain reads DVKVTQSSRYLVKRTGEKVFLECVQDMDHENMFWYRQDPGLGLRLIYFSYDVKMKEKGDIPEGYSVSREKKERFSLILESASTNQTSMYLCASSLMKRGRTEAFFGQGTRLTVV.

V is TRBV13 and J is TRBJ2-7; D is ambiguous. V lost 5 bases, J lost 5 bases, and 13 bases lay in between. This CDR3 has 13 residues. Germline assignment: CDR1 PRHDT and CDR2 FYEKMQ (reference sequence). The CDR3 protein is CASSPPRPHEQYF. The CDR3 DNA reads TGTGCCAGCAGCCCCCCCCGCCCCCACGAGCAGTACTTC. Based on the CDR3 plus reference TRBV13 and TRBJ2-7, the full variable domain is AAGVIQSPRHLIKEKRETATLKCYPIPRHDTVYWYQQGPGQDPQFLISFYEKMQSDKGSIPDRFSAQQFSDYHSELNMSSLELGDSALYFCASSPPRPHEQYFGPGTRLTVT.

The chain has TRBV7-6 and TRBJ2-4, with D uncertain. Trimming took 5 bases from V and 0 from J, leaving 11 bases between them. The CDR3 spans 15 residues. Germline-derived CDR1 and CDR2 are SGHVS and FNYEAQ. The CDR3 spells CASSVNTGAKNIQYF. As DNA, the CDR3 is TGTGCCAGCAGCGTTAATACGGGAGCCAAAAACATTCAGTACTTC.

J is TRBJ1-1 and V is TRBV9; tentative D call: TRBD1 (6 bases). Germline V gene sequence: CDR1 SGDLS, CDR2 YYNGEE. Trimming removed 4 bases at V and 5 bases at J, with 12 bases between. The CDR3 is 13 amino acids. The CDR3 loop is CASSKTQGTEAFF. CDR3 nucleotide sequence: TGTGCCAGCAGCAAAACTCAGGGGACTGAAGCTTTCTTT. Based on the CDR3 plus reference TRBV9 and TRBJ1-1, the full variable domain is DSGVTQTPKHLITATGQRVTLRCSPRSGDLSVYWYQQSLDQGLQFLIQYYNGEERAKGNILERFSAQQFPDLHSELNLSSLELGDSALYFCASSKTQGTEAFFGQGTRLTVV.

This chain connects TRBV15 to TRBJ2-3; TRBD2 is a possible D gene (5 bases). The V end lost 0 bases, the J end lost 1 base, and 14 bases lay between the germline ends. The CDR3 spans 17 residues. CDR1 and CDR2 from the germline V gene are LNHNV and YYDKDF (reference sequence). The CDR3 sequence: CATSRDLLAAGTDTQYF. DNA for the CDR3: TGTGCCACCAGCAGAGATCTCCTAGCAGCTGGCACAGATACGCAGTATTTT.

This clone has only a few counts. The gene calls are TRBV5-1 and TRBJ1-2; the match to TRBD1 covers 7 bases. The CDR3 has 15 residues. V shed 4 bases, J shed 2 bases, and the junction held 8 bases outside the gene matches. The germline gives CDR1 SGHRS, CDR2 YFSETQ. The DNA of the CDR3 is TGCGCCAGCAGCCCCGAGGGACAGATGAACTATGGCTACACCTTC. Its protein product is CASSPEGQMNYGYTF.

This rearrangement joins TRBV6-5 to TRBJ2-1, with 9 bases lining up with TRBD2. The length of the CDR3 is 15 residues. Per the germline V gene, CDR1 is MNHEY and CDR2 is SVGAGI. The V gene end was trimmed by 0 bases and the J gene end by 3 bases; junction bases not matched to a gene: 0. The CDR3 DNA follows: TGTGCCAGCAGTTACTCAGCGGGGGGCTACAATGAGCAGTTCTTC. This sequence encodes CASSYSAGGYNEQFF.

V is TRBV15 and J is TRBJ1-4; no reliable D call. CDR1 is LNHNV, CDR2 YYDKDF, per germline (reference sequence). V lost 2 bases and J 5 bases, leaving 9 bases between the germline ends. The CDR3 has 14 residues. CDR3 protein: CATSRPDLNEKLFF. The CDR3 nucleotides are TGTGCCACCAGCAGACCAGATCTAAATGAAAAACTGTTTTTT.